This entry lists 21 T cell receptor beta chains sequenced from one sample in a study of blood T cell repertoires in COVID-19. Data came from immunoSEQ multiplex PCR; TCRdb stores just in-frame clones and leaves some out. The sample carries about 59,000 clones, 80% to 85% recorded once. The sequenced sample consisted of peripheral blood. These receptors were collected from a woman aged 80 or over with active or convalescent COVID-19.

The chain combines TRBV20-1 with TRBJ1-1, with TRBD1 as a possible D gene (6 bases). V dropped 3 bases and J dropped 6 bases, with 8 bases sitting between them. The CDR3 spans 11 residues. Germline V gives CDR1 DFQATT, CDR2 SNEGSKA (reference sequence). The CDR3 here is CSASRTAEAFF. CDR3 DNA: TGCAGTGCTAGCAGGACAGCTGAAGCTTTCTTT.

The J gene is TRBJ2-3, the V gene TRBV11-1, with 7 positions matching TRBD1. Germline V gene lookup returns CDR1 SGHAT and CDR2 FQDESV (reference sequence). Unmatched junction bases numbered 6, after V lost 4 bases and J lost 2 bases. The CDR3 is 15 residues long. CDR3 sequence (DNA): TGTGCCAGCAGCTCACGACAGGGATCCACAGATACGCAGTATTTT. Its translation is CASSSRQGSTDTQYF.

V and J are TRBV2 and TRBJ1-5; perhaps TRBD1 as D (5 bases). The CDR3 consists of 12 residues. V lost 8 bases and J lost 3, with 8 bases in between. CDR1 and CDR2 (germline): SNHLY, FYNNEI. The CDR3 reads CASAGNNQPQHF. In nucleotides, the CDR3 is TGTGCCAGCGCAGGGAACAATCAGCCCCAGCATTTT.

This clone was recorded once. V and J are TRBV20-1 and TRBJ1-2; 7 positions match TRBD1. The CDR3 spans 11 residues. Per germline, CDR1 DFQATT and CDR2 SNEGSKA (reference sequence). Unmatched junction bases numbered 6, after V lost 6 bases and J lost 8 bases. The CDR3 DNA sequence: TGCAGTGCCCGGGACAGCACGGGCTACACCTTC. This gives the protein CSARDSTGYTF.

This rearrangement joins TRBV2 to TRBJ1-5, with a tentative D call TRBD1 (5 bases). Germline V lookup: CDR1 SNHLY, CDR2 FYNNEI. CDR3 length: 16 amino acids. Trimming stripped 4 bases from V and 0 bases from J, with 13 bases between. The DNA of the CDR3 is TGTGCCAGCAGTGGGTGGGGGGTCGATAGCAATCAGCCCCAGCATTTT. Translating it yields CASSGWGVDSNQPQHF.

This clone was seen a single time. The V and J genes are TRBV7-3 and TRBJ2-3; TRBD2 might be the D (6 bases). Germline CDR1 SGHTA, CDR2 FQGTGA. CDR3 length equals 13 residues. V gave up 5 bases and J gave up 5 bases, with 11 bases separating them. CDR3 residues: CASSGMEGDTQYF. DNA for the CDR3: TGTGCCAGCAGCGGTATGGAGGGAGATACGCAGTATTTT.

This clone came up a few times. The CDR3 protein is CATSEAEYNEQFF. Written as DNA, the CDR3 is TGTGCCACCAGTGAGGCAGAATACAATGAGCAGTTCTTC. The chain is built from TRBV24-1 and TRBJ2-1; D uncertain. This CDR3 spans 13 amino acids. Germline CDR1 and CDR2: KGHDR and SFDVKD. V lost 4 bases and J lost 4, with 7 bases in between.

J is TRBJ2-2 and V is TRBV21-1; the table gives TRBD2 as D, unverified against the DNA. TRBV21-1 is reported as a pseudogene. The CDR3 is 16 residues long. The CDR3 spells CASSKVNGGDTGELFF. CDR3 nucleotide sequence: TGTGCCAGCAGCAAAGTCAACGGGGGGGACACCGGGGAGCTGTTTTTT.

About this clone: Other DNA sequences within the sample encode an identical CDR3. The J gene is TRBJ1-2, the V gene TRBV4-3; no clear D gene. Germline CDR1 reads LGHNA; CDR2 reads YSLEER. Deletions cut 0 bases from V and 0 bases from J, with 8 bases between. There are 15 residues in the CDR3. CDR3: CASSQETAPNYGYTF. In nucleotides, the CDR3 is TGCGCCAGCAGCCAAGAAACAGCCCCTAACTATGGCTACACCTTC.

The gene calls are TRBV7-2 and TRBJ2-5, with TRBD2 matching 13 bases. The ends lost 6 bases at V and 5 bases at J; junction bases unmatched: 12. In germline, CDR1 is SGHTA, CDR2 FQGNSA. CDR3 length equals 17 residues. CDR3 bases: TGTGCCAGCAGTCGTCTACTAGCGGGGGGGCGGGAGGAGACCCAGTACTTC. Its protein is CASSRLLAGGREETQYF.

The CDR3 DNA reads TGTGCCAGCAGCCAAGATGTGGGCAACAGGGGGTCTGGCTACACCTTC. Translated: CASSQDVGNRGSGYTF. This chain connects TRBV3-1 (or the pseudogene TRBV3-2) to TRBJ1-2; 8 bases fit TRBD1. Trimming removed 0 bases from V and 7 bases from J; junction bases left unmatched: 10. The CDR3 is 16 amino acids. Germline V lookup: CDR1 LGHDT, CDR2 YNNKEL (reference sequence).

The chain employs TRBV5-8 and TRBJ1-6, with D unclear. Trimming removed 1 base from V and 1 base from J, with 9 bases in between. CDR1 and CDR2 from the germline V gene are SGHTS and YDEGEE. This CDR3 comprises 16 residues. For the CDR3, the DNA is TGTGCCAGCAGCTTGAGGCAGGTTTCCTATAATTCACCCCTCCACTTT. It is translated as CASSLRQVSYNSPLHF.

This CDR3 is CASSPRGYQETQYF. The DNA of the CDR3 is TGTGCCAGTAGCCCTCGGGGGTACCAAGAGACCCAGTACTTC. This chain connects TRBV19 to TRBJ2-5, with D possibly being TRBD2 (6 bases). In germline, CDR1 is LNHDA, CDR2 SQIVND (reference sequence). CDR3 length: 14 amino acids. V was clipped by 6 bases and J by 0 bases, with 11 bases between them. Supplemented by reference TRBV19 and TRBJ2-5, the full variable domain reads DGGITQSPKYLFRKEGQNVTLSCEQNLNHDAMYWYRQDPGQGLRLIYYSQIVNDFQKGDIAEGYSVSREKKESFPLTVTSAQKNPTAFYLCASSPRGYQETQYFGPGTRLLVL.

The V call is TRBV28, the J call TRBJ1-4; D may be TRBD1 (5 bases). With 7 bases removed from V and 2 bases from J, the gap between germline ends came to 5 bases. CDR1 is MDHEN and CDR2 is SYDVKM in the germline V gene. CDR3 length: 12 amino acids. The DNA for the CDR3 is TGTGCCAGCACAGGGACTAATGAAAAACTGTTTTTT. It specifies CASTGTNEKLFF.

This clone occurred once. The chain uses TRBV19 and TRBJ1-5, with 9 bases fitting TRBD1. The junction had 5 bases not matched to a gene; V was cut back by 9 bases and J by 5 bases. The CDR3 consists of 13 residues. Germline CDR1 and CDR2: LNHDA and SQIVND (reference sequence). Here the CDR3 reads CARNRTGDQPQHF. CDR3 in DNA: TGTGCCAGGAACAGGACAGGGGATCAGCCCCAGCATTTT.

The chain's CDR3 is CASSSFSGAGANVLTF. The CDR3 DNA reads TGCGCCAGCAGCTCCTTTAGCGGGGCTGGGGCCAACGTCCTGACTTTC. The chain combines TRBV5-1 with TRBJ2-6; 8 nucleotides line up with TRBD2. This CDR3 has 16 amino acids. Trimming at V came to 3 bases and at J to 2 bases, leaving 4 bases not matched to a gene. CDR1 is SGHRS, CDR2 YFSETQ, per germline.

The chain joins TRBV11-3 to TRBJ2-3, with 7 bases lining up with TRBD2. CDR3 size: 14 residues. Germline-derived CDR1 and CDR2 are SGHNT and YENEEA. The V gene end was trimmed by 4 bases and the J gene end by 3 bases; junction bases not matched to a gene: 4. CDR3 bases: TGTGCCAGCAGCTCCGGGGGGATAACAGATACGCAGTATTTT. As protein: CASSSGGITDTQYF. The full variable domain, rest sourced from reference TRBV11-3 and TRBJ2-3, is EAGVVQSPRYKIIEKKQPVAFWCNPISGHNTLYWYLQNLGQGPELLIRYENEEAVDDSQLPKDRFSAERLKGVDSTLKIQPAELGDSAVYLCASSSGGITDTQYFGPGTRLTVL.

This CDR3 is CATSPSGGPNSGANVLTF. CDR3 DNA: TGTGCCACCAGCCCATCCGGGGGGCCTAATTCTGGGGCCAACGTCCTGACTTTC. V is TRBV24-1 and J is TRBJ2-6; D perhaps matches TRBD2 (7 bases). Germline V gene data show CDR1 as KGHDR and CDR2 as SFDVKD. The CDR3 spans 18 residues. Trimming removed 7 bases from V and 1 base from J, with 19 bases in between.

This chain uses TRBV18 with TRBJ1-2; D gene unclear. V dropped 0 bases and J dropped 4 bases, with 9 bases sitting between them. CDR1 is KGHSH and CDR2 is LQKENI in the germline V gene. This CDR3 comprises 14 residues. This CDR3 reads CASSPPARPYGYTF. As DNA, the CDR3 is TGTGCCAGCTCACCACCGGCCAGGCCCTATGGCTACACCTTC. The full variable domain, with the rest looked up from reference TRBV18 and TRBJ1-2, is NAGVMQNPRHLVRRRGQEARLRCSPMKGHSHVYWYRQLPEEGLKFMVYLQKENIIDESGMPKERFSAEFPKEGPSILRIQQVVRGDSAAYFCASSPPARPYGYTFGSGTRLTVV.

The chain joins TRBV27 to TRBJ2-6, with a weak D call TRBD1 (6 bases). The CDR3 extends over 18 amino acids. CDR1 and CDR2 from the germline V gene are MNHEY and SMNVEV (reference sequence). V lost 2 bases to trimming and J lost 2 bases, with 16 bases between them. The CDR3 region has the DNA TGTGCCAGCAGTTTAGCCCCTTCAGGGGTACCTGGGGCCAACGTCCTGACTTTC. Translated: CASSLAPSGVPGANVLTF. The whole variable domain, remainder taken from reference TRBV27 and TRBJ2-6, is EAQVTQNPRYLITVTGKKLTVTCSQNMNHEYMSWYRQDPGLGLRQIYYSMNVEVTDKGDVPEGYKVSRKEKRNFPLILESPSPNQTSLYFCASSLAPSGVPGANVLTFGAGSRLTVL.

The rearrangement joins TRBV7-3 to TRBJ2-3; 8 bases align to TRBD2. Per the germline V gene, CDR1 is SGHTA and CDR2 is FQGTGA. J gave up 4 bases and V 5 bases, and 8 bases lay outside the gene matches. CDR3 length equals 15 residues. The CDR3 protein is CASSNLAGGPDTQYF. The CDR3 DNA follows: TGTGCCAGCAGCAACCTCGCGGGGGGCCCAGATACGCAGTATTTT.